Listed below are T cell receptor beta chains from one sample, sequenced in a study of cytomegalovirus exposure and HLA in healthy donors. Using immunoSEQ multiplex PCR, the repertoire was profiled, and TCRdb retains in-frame clones only, with some absent. Altogether roughly 140,000 clones are present, approximately 60% being singletons, with the ten largest covering roughly 6.8%. The specimen sequenced was PBMCs. These receptors came from an older woman in good health and CMV-seropositive. Both conserved end residues are part of each CDR3. The D gene is left open where the match is weak. Rows may omit the clone size; those that give it use once, few, many or a size class.

clone_size | cdr3_length | j_call | v_call | d_call | cdr3_nt | cdr3_aa
few | 13 | TRBJ2-1 | TRBV15 | TRBD2 | TGTGCCACTAAGGCTAGCGGAAACAATGAGCAGTTCTTC | CATKASGNNEQFF
NA | 14 | TRBJ1-5 | TRBV18 | NA | TGTGCCAGCTCACCAGAAAGGCGGAATCAGCCCCAGCATTTT | CASSPERRNQPQHF
few | 15 | TRBJ2-2 | TRBV7-2 | NA | TGTGCCAGCAGCTTTAGCGGTGAGCCCACCGGGGAGCTGTTTTTT | CASSFSGEPTGELFF
NA | 15 | TRBJ1-1 | TRBV6-5 | TRBD1 | TGTGCCAGCAGTTACCGAGGACAGGGGAGAGGTGAAGCTTTCTTT | CASSYRGQGRGEAFF
NA | 16 | TRBJ2-1 | TRBV5-4 | TRBD2 | TGTGCCAGCAGCGGCCCGGGACTAGCTTCCTACAATGAGCAGTTCTTC | CASSGPGLASYNEQFF
NA | 14 | TRBJ1-3 | TRBV6-1 | NA | TGTGCCAGCTTCCCCCGGACACTTGGAAACACCATATATTTT | CASFPRTLGNTIYF
NA | 12 | TRBJ1-2 | TRBV10-3 | NA | TGTGCCACCTTAGAGGAGGGCTATGGCTACACCTTC | CATLEEGYGYTF
NA | 14 | TRBJ2-7 | TRBV18 | TRBD1 | TGTGCCAGCTCGGAGGGACAGGGGCCATACGAGCAGTACTTC | CASSEGQGPYEQYF
few | 13 | TRBJ1-5 | TRBV28 | NA | TGTGCCTGTCGGGACACCAGTAATCAGCCCCAGCATTTT | CACRDTSNQPQHF
NA | 14 | TRBJ2-5 | TRBV2 | NA | TGTGCCAGCGATTTTAGGGGAGGACAAGAGACCCAGTACTTC | CASDFRGGQETQYF
NA | 15 | TRBJ2-7 | TRBV19 | TRBD1 | TGTGCCAGTAGTTCGGGACAGGGAGTCACCTACGAGCAGTACTTC | CASSSGQGVTYEQYF
few | 15 | TRBJ1-1 | TRBV5-1 | TRBD1 | TGCGCCAGCAGCTTGGGGGACAGGGGTTTTACTGAAGCTTTCTTT | CASSLGDRGFTEAFF
NA | 15 | TRBJ1-4 | TRBV7-6 | TRBD1 | TGTGCCAGCAGCTTTACCGGGACAGGGGGCGAAAAACTGTTTTTT | CASSFTGTGGEKLFF
NA | 16 | TRBJ2-2 | TRBV7-9 | TRBD2 | TGTGCCAGCAGCTCAGGCCGAGGACTAGCGGGCGGGGAGCTGTTTTTT | CASSSGRGLAGGELFF
NA | 15 | TRBJ2-1 | TRBV2 | TRBD1 | TGTGCCAGCAGTGTCGACAGGGGTTCCTACAATGAGCAGTTCTTC | CASSVDRGSYNEQFF
NA | 15 | TRBJ2-7 | TRBV6-1 | TRBD1 | TGTGCCAGCAGTGCCTGGACAGGGAGCTCCTACGAGCAGTACTTC | CASSAWTGSSYEQYF
NA | 15 | TRBJ1-4 | TRBV11-2 | NA | TGTGCCAGCAGCTTAGTAGGGGCCTCAAGTGAAAAACTGTTTTTT | CASSLVGASSEKLFF
NA | 15 | TRBJ2-5 | TRBV18 | TRBD2 | TGTGCCAGCTCACCGTACGGGACTAGCAAGGAGACCCAGTACTTC | CASSPYGTSKETQYF
NA | 13 | TRBJ2-5 | TRBV2 | NA | TGTGCCAGCAGTGACCGGGACAAAGAGACCCAGTACTTC | CASSDRDKETQYF